Each of the 16 T cell receptor beta chains below was sequenced from the same sample in a study of blood T cell repertoires in COVID-19. Generated by immunoSEQ multiplex PCR, the TCRdb table keeps only in-frame clones and is missing some. The sample lists approximately 93,000 clones, 74% occurring once. The sequencing input was peripheral blood. These receptor sequences come from a man in his sixties or seventies with COVID-19, enrolled during active disease.

The rearrangement uses TRBV9 and TRBJ2-1; 14 positions agree with TRBD2. The germline gives CDR1 SGDLS, CDR2 YYNGEE. The CDR3 totals 20 residues. V shed 1 base, J shed 5 bases, and the junction held 14 bases outside the gene matches. CDR3: CASSVNIPGTSGRFHNEQFF. CDR3 coding DNA: TGTGCCAGCAGCGTAAACATCCCCGGGACTAGCGGGAGATTTCACAATGAGCAGTTCTTC.

The chain has TRBV7-2 and TRBJ1-2, with no clear D. Trimming pared 1 base from V and 2 bases from J, leaving 8 bases between. The germline CDR1 and CDR2 sequences are SGHTA and FQGNSA. The CDR3 loop spans 14 amino acids. CDR3 bases: TGTGCCAGCAGCTTAGGAGGTCAGAACTATGGCTACACCTTC. This translates into CASSLGGQNYGYTF.

The chain joins TRBV13 to TRBJ1-3, with D unclear. The CDR3 consists of 13 residues. Germline loops: CDR1 PRHDT, CDR2 FYEKMQ (reference sequence). Trimming removed 4 bases at V and 2 bases at J, with 6 bases between. Here the CDR3 DNA reads TGTGCCAGCAGCTCAACAGCTGGAAACACCATATATTTT. This sequence encodes CASSSTAGNTIYF.

This chain connects TRBV28 to TRBJ2-3, with 7 bases aligning to TRBD2. The CDR3 runs to 18 residues. V was pared by 3 bases and J by 4 bases, with 16 bases of the junction left unmatched. Germline loops: CDR1 MDHEN, CDR2 SYDVKM. The CDR3 loop is CASSFPIRGEARADTQYF. The CDR3 DNA follows: TGTGCCAGCAGTTTCCCTATACGGGGGGAGGCTAGGGCAGATACGCAGTATTTT.

The J gene is TRBJ2-1, the V gene TRBV29-1, with TRBD2 matching over 9 bases. V lost 6 bases and J lost 7; bases outside the gene matches: 19. The CDR3 runs 17 residues. Germline CDR1 SQVTM, CDR2 ANQGSEA. CDR3 coding DNA: TGCAGCGTGTTGAAAGGAGGTAGCGGGAGTGTTCAAAATGAGCAGTTCTTC. This sequence encodes CSVLKGGSGSVQNEQFF.

V usage is TRBV19 and J usage is TRBJ2-7, with TRBD1 as a possible D gene (5 bases). The CDR3 is made up of 15 amino acids. V was clipped by 1 base and J by 0 bases, with 10 bases between them. Germline CDR1 and CDR2: LNHDA and SQIVND (reference sequence). This CDR3 reads CASSIATGASYEQYF. The CDR3 coding sequence is TGTGCCAGTAGTATAGCCACAGGAGCCTCCTACGAGCAGTACTTC.

This sequence joins TRBV5-1 and TRBJ2-3; 8 bases line up with TRBD1. Trimming took 7 bases from V and 4 from J; bases not matched to a gene: 11. The germline V gene encodes CDR1 SGHRS and CDR2 YFSETQ. This CDR3 has 15 residues. The CDR3: CASSSGTGGSDTQYF. The CDR3 nucleotides are TGCGCCAGCTCCTCCGGGACAGGAGGATCAGATACGCAGTATTTT.

The table lists this clone with a count of one. The chain carries TRBV7-3 and TRBJ2-7; no definite D call. CDR1 and CDR2 from the germline V gene are SGHTA and FQGTGA. V lost 5 bases to trimming and J lost 0 bases, with 11 bases between them. The CDR3 covers 14 residues. The CDR3 region is CASSPGRDSYEQYF. CDR3 sequence (DNA): TGTGCCAGCAGCCCCGGTCGAGACTCCTACGAGCAGTACTTC.

A few counts support this clone. The rearrangement joins TRBV7-2 to TRBJ2-1, with 7 bases identical to TRBD2. The CDR3 spans 16 residues. Germline V gene data show CDR1 as SGHTA and CDR2 as FQGNSA. V shed 4 bases, J shed 5 bases, and the junction held 11 bases outside the gene matches. CDR3 sequence: CASSSLWEGQDNEQFF. CDR3 bases: TGTGCCAGCAGCTCGTTATGGGAGGGCCAGGACAATGAGCAGTTCTTC.

The chain couples TRBV6-6 to TRBJ1-2, with unresolved D. Trimming shortened V by 5 bases and J by 0 bases, and 13 bases separated the two germline ends. The CDR3 sequence is 15 residues long. The germline gives CDR1 MNHNY, CDR2 SVGAGI (reference sequence). In nucleotides, the CDR3 is TGTGCCAGCAGTCCGTCCGGGGTATCTAACTATGGCTACACCTTC. Translated, it gives CASSPSGVSNYGYTF.

This chain connects TRBV5-1 to TRBJ1-2; TRBD1 agrees at 10 bases. Germline CDR1 and CDR2: SGHRS and YFSETQ. Trimming cost V 0 bases and J 7 bases; bases outside gene matches: 3. The CDR3 covers 14 residues. This chain's CDR3 is CASSLGQGAGGYTF. The CDR3 DNA sequence: TGCGCCAGCAGCTTGGGACAGGGGGCTGGTGGCTACACCTTC.

V gene TRBV28 combines with J gene TRBJ1-1; D possibly corresponds to TRBD1 (6 bases). CDR1 and CDR2 (germline): MDHEN, SYDVKM. CDR3 length equals 12 residues. V shed 7 bases and J shed 4 bases, with 10 bases lying between them. CDR3 nucleotide sequence: TGTGCCAGCACGTCGACAGGCACTGAAGCTTTCTTT. Protein product: CASTSTGTEAFF.

The rearrangement links TRBV5-4 to TRBJ1-6; 7 bases are a match to TRBD1. The V and J ends lost 2 bases and 11 bases, in that order; junction bases with no gene match: 4. The CDR3 contains 13 residues. Germline CDR1 and CDR2: SGHNT and YYREEE (reference sequence). In nucleotides, the CDR3 is TGTGCCAGCAGCTTTACAGGGGCGGCACCCCTCCACTTT. Its protein is CASSFTGAAPLHF.

The chain uses TRBV5-1 and TRBJ2-5; D is ambiguous. Germline-derived CDR1 and CDR2 are SGHRS and YFSETQ. The CDR3 is 13 amino acids. V was shortened by 3 bases and J by 2 bases, with 8 bases between the two germline ends. The CDR3 protein is CASSSGRQETQYF. The CDR3 DNA sequence: TGCGCCAGCAGCTCCGGTCGGCAAGAGACCCAGTACTTC.

The chain employs TRBV27 and TRBJ1-1; possibly TRBD1 for D (5 bases). CDR1 MNHEY and CDR2 SMNVEV come from the germline V gene (reference sequence). The CDR3 sequence is 14 residues long. V lost 6 bases, J lost 1 base, and 12 bases lay in between. The CDR3 sequence is CASSRTGANTEAFF. CDR3 nucleotides: TGTGCCAGCAGCCGAACAGGAGCGAACACTGAAGCTTTCTTT.

Note on this clone: Being one base from a much bigger clone, this may be a read error. The gene calls are TRBV7-8 and TRBJ1-1; perhaps TRBD1 as D (5 bases). CDR1 is SGHVS and CDR2 is FQNEAQ in the germline V gene. The CDR3 sequence is 14 residues long. V was clipped by 5 bases and J by 1 base, with 11 bases between them. The CDR3 sequence: CASSPRQWNTEAFF. CDR3 in DNA: TGTGCCAGCAGCCCGAGACAGTGGAACACTGAAGCTTTCTTT.